The 10 T cell receptor beta chains below all came from one sample that was sequenced in a study of T cell changes during pregnancy in multiple sclerosis. Clones were sequenced by immunoSEQ multiplex PCR, and TCRdb holds only the in-frame ones, with some missing. The table has roughly 75,000 clones, 93% seen once. This specimen consisted of peripheral blood, obtained after pregnancy. These receptors were obtained from a female donor in good health, enrolled as a control in a pregnancy study.

The chain uses TRBV6-5 and TRBJ1-1; 7 nucleotides match TRBD1. Unmatched junction bases numbered 9, after V lost 11 bases and J lost 6 bases. CDR3 size: 12 residues. Germline V gives CDR1 MNHEY, CDR2 SVGAGI. The DNA for the CDR3 is TGTGCCTCAGGGGGTCTAGGATCTGAAGCTTTCTTT. Its translation: CASGGLGSEAFF.

The chain joins TRBV13 to TRBJ2-1, with D perhaps matching TRBD2 (5 bases). CDR1 and CDR2 from the germline V gene are PRHDT and FYEKMQ (reference sequence). Trimming pared 1 base from V and 11 bases from J, leaving 18 bases between. CDR3 length: 15 amino acids. The CDR3, as DNA: TGTGCCAGCAGCTTAGAGCGGAGTTCCCTTCTACAGCAGTTCTTC. It yields the protein CASSLERSSLLQQFF.

V gene TRBV5-1 combines with J gene TRBJ1-4; the match to TRBD1 covers 7 bases. V shed 4 bases, J shed 8 bases, and the junction held 17 bases outside the gene matches. The CDR3 is 17 residues long. Looked up from germline, CDR1 is SGHRS and CDR2 is YFSETQ. The CDR3 sequence is CASSPGPHRGGLEKLFF. The CDR3 bases are TGCGCCAGCAGCCCTGGGCCCCACAGGGGTGGATTGGAAAAACTGTTTTTT. Together with reference TRBV5-1 and TRBJ1-4, the CDR3 gives the full variable domain: KAGVTQTPRYLIKTRGQQVTLSCSPISGHRSVSWYQQTPGQGLQFLFEYFSETQRNKGNFPGRFSGRQFSNSRSEMNVSTLELGDSALYLCASSPGPHRGGLEKLFFGSGTQLSVL.

The chain joins TRBV14 to TRBJ2-3; D gene uncertain. Trimming took 0 bases from V and 2 from J, leaving 12 bases between them. The length of the CDR3 is 16 residues. The germline V gene encodes CDR1 SGHDN and CDR2 FVKESK. CDR3 DNA: TGTGCCAGCAGCCAAGAGTCCTATCTCTACACAGATACGCAGTATTTT. This codes for CASSQESYLYTDTQYF.

This rearrangement joins TRBV9 to TRBJ2-7; possible D gene TRBD2, 6 bases. Trimming stripped 4 bases from V and 7 bases from J, with 12 bases between. The CDR3 covers 12 residues. CDR1 SGDLS and CDR2 YYNGEE come from the germline V gene. CDR3 in amino acids: CASSSYSGEQYF. Here the CDR3 DNA reads TGTGCCAGCAGCTCCTATAGCGGTGAGCAGTACTTC.

The chain is built from TRBV9 and TRBJ1-3, with D possibly TRBD1 on 5 matching bases. The V end lost 7 bases, the J end lost 4 bases, and 12 bases lay between the germline ends. The CDR3 covers 13 residues. The germline gives CDR1 SGDLS, CDR2 YYNGEE. The CDR3 spells CASGGAYGNTIYF. CDR3 bases: TGTGCCAGCGGAGGGGCATACGGAAACACCATATATTTT.

The chain couples TRBV7-9 to TRBJ1-5, with 7 bases aligning to TRBD1. The J segment lost 2 bases and the V segment lost 5 bases, leaving 9 bases of the junction unmatched. CDR3 size: 16 residues. Germline V gene sequence: CDR1 SEHNR, CDR2 FQNEAQ (reference sequence). The DNA for the CDR3 is TGTGCCAGCAGCCCGGGGACAGCACAACGCAATCAGCCCCAGCATTTT. Translating gives CASSPGTAQRNQPQHF.

The CDR3 nucleotides are TGTGCCAGCAGCCGCGGCAGTGACTACGAGCAGTACTTC. Protein: CASSRGSDYEQYF. The V gene is TRBV4-2, the J gene TRBJ2-7; D unclear. Trimming left V 4 bases short and J 3 bases short, with 10 bases between. Germline CDR1 reads LGHNA; CDR2 reads YNFKEQ. The CDR3 consists of 13 residues.

CDR3 in DNA: TGTGCCAGCAGTCGTCACAGGCGGACGAATGAAAAACTGTTTTTT. The encoded protein is CASSRHRRTNEKLFF. The chain links TRBV25-1 to TRBJ1-4; weak D call: TRBD1 (5 bases). The CDR3 has 15 amino acids. Germline CDR1 MGHDK, CDR2 SYGVNS. Trimming cost V 5 bases and J 5 bases, with 15 bases left between them.

This chain uses TRBV11-2 with TRBJ2-3; D not certain. V was clipped by 1 base and J by 1 base, with 12 bases between them. Looked up from germline, CDR1 is SGHAT and CDR2 is FQNNGV. CDR3 length: 16 amino acids. The CDR3 coding sequence is TGTGCCAGCAGCTTAGGAGCTCTCCTTGGCACAGATACGCAGTATTTT. Translating it yields CASSLGALLGTDTQYF.